The sequence of this TCR beta chain was determined in a study of T cells after yellow fever vaccination (dated by TCRdb to 2018 to 2020). Regarding the research as a whole: The SMART-Seq v4 Ultra Low Input RNA kit was used to prepare libraries from fractions with low cell numbers. To follow T-cell clones before and after primary and booster YFV17D yellow fever vaccination, bulk TCR alpha and beta repertoires were sequenced over time. Two healthy male donors, one aged 18 to 30 and one aged 30 to 40 years, made up the cohort. Blood samples were taken at several timepoints before and after primary and secondary immunization, and bulk PBMC replicates and cell subsets were isolated. General conclusions and limits of the study: FACS-sorted repertoires could contain abundant contaminating clonotypes from the bulk population, so computational filtering was required. Most clones expanded after primary vaccination (around 97% of CD4 and around nine tenths of CD8) were re-detected after the booster, suggesting that broad memory maintenance occurred. A small share of clonotypes occurred in both CD4 and CD8 compartments, likely arising from convergent recombination. Only two donors were included in the study, so the extent to which the findings can be generalized is limited. The secondary T-cell response was found to be weaker but faster than the primary response, with a peak reached on day 5 rather than on day 15.

Sample treatment or condition, as interpreted from the label and publication: live attenuated yellow fever vaccine strain. At each blood-draw timepoint, two biological replicates of bulk PBMCs were collected. A standard Ficoll-Paque protocol was used to isolate PBMCs from peripheral blood. RNA was extracted with TriZol from bulk PBMCs, CD4 and CD8 fractions, and dextramer-positive and dextramer-negative fractions. With regard to this clonotype: Its antigen remains undetermined. Qualities for individual bases were not recorded, and no much larger clone is one base off.

From the germline V gene, CDR1 is KGHSH and CDR2 is LQKENI. Its CDR3 holds 13 amino acids, cysteine through phenylalanine. Kept here is only the CDR3 DNA, which spans 39 bases and is read in frame from base 1. Deletion took 8 bases off V and 1 base off J, with a span of 6 bases between the germline ends. Reads for this sample came from an Illumina NovaSeq 6000. TCR cDNA was synthesized by 5'RACE template switching, through which a universal primer site and unique molecular identifiers were introduced. Priming of cDNA synthesis was performed from both the TCR alpha and TCR beta constant segments. Library amplification involved two PCR steps, and the second step added sample barcodes and sequencing adapters. Sequencing of libraries was done on Illumina HiSeq 2500 (2x100 bp) or NovaSeq (2x150 bp). The paper's processing steps were these. MIGEC was used to demultiplex reads and collapse the reads into UMI consensus sequences, and MiXCR was used for V(D)J alignment. Vaccine-responding clonotypes were identified with edgeR using replicate PBMC samples, with FDR below 0.01 and a log2 fold change above 5 up to day 15 being required. Each bulk clonotype was labeled CD4 or CD8 based on which sequenced repertoire, CD4 or CD8, contained the clonotype at higher abundance. Using fastp at Q25 and MiXCR, TCRdb reprocessed the public reads and kept productive beta chains. When rows share a CDR3 protein, they turn into one entry using the most common DNA and genes. The V and J calls were not made by the authors but by TCRdb's processing. This sample gives roughly 400,000 distinct CDR3 sequences in total; around 20% of them show up just once. Over 15% of the sample belongs to the ten largest clones.

The source is a man younger than 35 who received the YFV17D yellow fever vaccine. Here the chain combines TRBV18 and TRBJ2-6; there is no confident call for the D gene. The material was PBMCs, obtained before the yellow fever booster vaccination. The sequenced DNA is TGTGCCAGCCACGGGTCTGGGGCCAACGTCCTGACTTTC. It translates as CASHGSGANVLTF.